Presented here are 9 T cell receptor beta chains from one specimen sequenced in a study of blood T cell repertoires in COVID-19. The protocol was immunoSEQ multiplex PCR, while the TCRdb copy is restricted to in-frame clones and leaves out a portion. The sample has under 250,000 clones; 88% are singletons. Sequencing was done on a sample of peripheral blood. These receptor sequences come from a man aged 50 or older with COVID-19, enrolled during active disease.

V is TRBV20-1 and J is TRBJ2-5; D ambiguous. Germline-derived CDR1 and CDR2 are DFQATT and SNEGSKA (reference sequence). V was shortened by 1 base and J by 2 bases, with 2 bases between the two germline ends. This CDR3 contains 11 residues. The CDR3 spells CSARVQETQYF. The CDR3 DNA reads TGCAGTGCTAGAGTACAAGAGACCCAGTACTTC.

This clone came up once. The genes are TRBV29-1 and TRBJ2-2; possible D gene TRBD2, 5 bases. This CDR3 is 14 amino acids long. In germline, CDR1 is SQVTM, CDR2 ANQGSEA. The V end lost 7 bases, the J end lost 3 bases, and 15 bases lay between the germline ends. CDR3: CSASSGLDTGELFF. The DNA for the CDR3 is TGCAGCGCTAGCAGTGGTCTTGACACCGGGGAGCTGTTTTTT.

V gene TRBV7-8 combines with J gene TRBJ2-3; TRBD1 aligns across 11 bases. CDR3 length equals 15 residues. Trimming took 5 bases from V and 7 from J; bases not matched to a gene: 8. Germline assignment: CDR1 SGHVS and CDR2 FQNEAQ. This CDR3 reads CASSQDRGLGNTQYF. DNA of the CDR3: TGTGCCAGCAGCCAGGACAGGGGGCTAGGGAATACGCAGTATTTT.

V and J are TRBV3-1 (or the pseudogene TRBV3-2) and TRBJ1-3, with a weak D call TRBD1 (6 bases). The CDR3 extends over 15 amino acids. CDR1 and CDR2 from the germline V gene are LGHDT and YNNKEL (reference sequence). Trimming stripped 0 bases from V and 3 bases from J, with 9 bases between. DNA of the CDR3: TGTGCCAGCAGCCAAGAGGGGGCTCGTGGAAACACCATATATTTT. This gives the protein CASSQEGARGNTIYF.

V gene TRBV18 combines with J gene TRBJ1-2; 8 bases map to TRBD1. CDR3 length: 13 residues. The V gene's germline CDR1 is KGHSH and CDR2 LQKENI. With V trimmed by 5 bases and J by 7 bases, 6 bases remained unmatched. Written as DNA, the CDR3 is TGTGCCAGCTCAGACGGACAGGGCTTTGGCTACACCTTC. Its translation: CASSDGQGFGYTF. Full variable domain (missing parts from reference TRBV18 and TRBJ1-2): NAGVMQNPRHLVRRRGQEARLRCSPMKGHSHVYWYRQLPEEGLKFMVYLQKENIIDESGMPKERFSAEFPKEGPSILRIQQVVRGDSAAYFCASSDGQGFGYTFGSGTRLTVV.

J is TRBJ1-5 and V is TRBV6-1; no clear D. Germline V gives CDR1 MNHNS, CDR2 SASEGT. The CDR3 runs to 14 residues. Trimming removed 2 bases from V and 0 bases from J, with 5 bases in between. For the CDR3, the DNA is TGTGCCAGCAGTGAACAGGATAGCAATCAGCCCCAGCATTTT. It specifies CASSEQDSNQPQHF.

This chain uses TRBV5-1 with TRBJ2-1, with 9 positions matching TRBD2. The trim removed 2 bases at V and 8 bases at J, leaving 5 bases unmatched. The CDR3 runs to 14 residues. Germline V gene sequence: CDR1 SGHRS, CDR2 YFSETQ. CDR3 nucleotides: TGCGCCAGCAGCTTAGGGACTAGCAGAGATGAGCAGTTCTTC. This translates into CASSLGTSRDEQFF.

This chain uses TRBV5-3 with TRBJ1-1, with TRBD1 matching 7 bases. TRBV5-3 carries the ORF label, with uncertain function. The CDR3 sequence is 18 residues long. Trimming at V came to 0 bases and at J to 0 bases, leaving 11 bases not matched to a gene. This CDR3 reads CARSLGTRDREMNTEAFF. Written as DNA, the CDR3 is TGTGCCAGAAGCTTGGGAACCCGGGACAGAGAAATGAACACTGAAGCTTTCTTT.

There are a few counts of this clone. The chain uses TRBV5-1 and TRBJ1-6; TRBD1 is a possible D gene (5 bases). V was trimmed by 4 bases and J by 7 bases, leaving 9 bases between them. Germline V gene sequence: CDR1 SGHRS, CDR2 YFSETQ. The CDR3 is made up of 13 amino acids. The CDR3 nucleotides read TGCGCCAGCAGCCTCCAGGGAAATTCACCCCTCCACTTT. Translating it yields CASSLQGNSPLHF. The full variable domain, with the rest looked up from reference TRBV5-1 and TRBJ1-6, is KAGVTQTPRYLIKTRGQQVTLSCSPISGHRSVSWYQQTPGQGLQFLFEYFSETQRNKGNFPGRFSGRQFSNSRSEMNVSTLELGDSALYLCASSLQGNSPLHFGNGTRLTVT.